The 3 T cell receptor beta chains below all came from one sample that was sequenced in a study of blood T cell repertoires in COVID-19. The data were produced by immunoSEQ multiplex PCR, yet TCRdb's version contains in-frame clones alone and is incomplete. The table includes 250,000 to 300,000 clones, about nine tenths detected once. Sequencing was performed on PBMCs or T cells enriched from blood (not recorded which). The receptors were gathered from a man aged 18 to 30 who had recovered from COVID-19.

This clone was observed once. The V call is TRBV13, the J call TRBJ2-7, with 8 bases lining up with TRBD1. This CDR3 region has 14 residues. Germline-derived CDR1 and CDR2 are PRHDT and FYEKMQ (reference sequence). Losses at the gene ends were 0 bases for V and 2 bases for J; bases not matched to a gene: 0. CDR3 amino acids: CASSLGTGAYEQYF. The CDR3, as DNA: TGTGCCAGCAGCTTAGGGACAGGGGCCTACGAGCAGTACTTC.

The V gene is TRBV30, the J gene TRBJ1-4, with 11 positions matching TRBD1. Unmatched junction bases numbered 4, after V lost 5 bases and J lost 8 bases. CDR3 length: 13 amino acids. In germline, CDR1 is GTSNPN, CDR2 SVGIG (reference sequence). CDR3: CAWGTGGLEKLFF. The DNA for the CDR3 is TGTGCCTGGGGGACAGGGGGTTTGGAAAAACTGTTTTTT. Looking up the rest from reference TRBV30 and TRBJ1-4 gives the full variable domain: SQTIHQWPATLVQPVGSPLSLECTVEGTSNPNLYWYRQAAGRGLQLLFYSVGIGQISSEVPQNLSASRPQDRQFILSSKKLLLSDSGFYLCAWGTGGLEKLFFGSGTQLSVL.

This clone was seen once. DNA of the CDR3: TGTGCCAGCAGCCAACAGGGTAGGGGCCAAGAGACCCAGTACTTC. It encodes CASSQQGRGQETQYF. The chain couples TRBV14 to TRBJ2-5; a weak D match, TRBD1 (5 bases). The CDR3 runs to 15 residues. CDR1 SGHDN and CDR2 FVKESK come from the germline V gene. With 2 bases removed from V and 1 base from J, the gap between germline ends came to 11 bases.